This TCR beta chain was captured by sequencing in a study of graft-versus-host responses after intestinal transplantation. Study context: Recipients had multivisceral, liver-intestinal, or isolated intestinal transplants.

Clones were sequenced by immunoSEQ multiplex PCR, and TCRdb holds only the in-frame ones, with some missing. Counted here are 9,800 or so clones, just under 80% occurring once; the ten biggest clones make up about 24%. Graft specimens yielded both intraepithelial and lamina propria lymphocytes. The V gene lost 4 bases and the J gene lost 3 bases, with 11 bases spanning the gap. Germline V gives CDR1 SGDLS, CDR2 YYNGEE. This CDR3 has 14 amino acids. This sequence joins TRBV9 and TRBJ2-1; D possibly corresponds to TRBD2 (5 bases). Sequences were derived from ileum tissue, sampled less than 550 days after intestinal transplant. The TCR comes from a human patient who received an intestinal transplant, so some T cells may come from the graft donor. In DNA, the CDR3 is TGTGCCAGCAGCCCTCGGACTTTCTACAATGAGCAGTTCTTC. Translated, it gives CASSPRTFYNEQFF.